This T cell receptor beta chain was documented in a study of blood T cell repertoires in COVID-19. Looking at the study overall: Samples representing acute and convalescent COVID-19 were sourced from the United States, Italy and Spain.

The germline CDR1 and CDR2 sequences are GTSNPN and SVGIG (reference sequence). Trimming removed 1 base from V and 5 bases from J, with 9 bases in between. CDR3 length: 13 amino acids. TCRdb's table, derived via immunoSEQ multiplex PCR, lists solely in-frame clones and lacks some. The profile shows 85,000 to 95,000 clones, less than 80% of them singletons. This receptor was identified in a woman older than 75 with acute or convalescent COVID-19. Material: peripheral blood. This chain joins TRBV30 and TRBJ1-3; tentative D call: TRBD1 (5 bases). The CDR3 protein is CAWSGGGRNTIYF. In DNA, the CDR3 is TGTGCCTGGAGTGGGGGGGGGAGAAACACCATATATTTT.